This entry lists 8 T cell receptor beta chains sequenced from one sample in a study of blood T cell repertoires in COVID-19. Here immunoSEQ multiplex PCR was the method, and the copy in TCRdb shows in-frame clones only, minus some. The sample lists roughly 140,000 clones, roughly 79% occurring once. Sequencing used peripheral blood. The source is a man over 45 with active or convalescent COVID-19.

V is TRBV28 and J is TRBJ2-5; D remains unclear. With 3 bases removed from V and 7 bases from J, the gap between germline ends came to 9 bases. Germline CDR1 reads MDHEN; CDR2 reads SYDVKM. There are 12 residues in the CDR3. Here the CDR3 reads CASSLSDRTQYF. The CDR3 bases are TGTGCCAGCAGTTTGTCCGATAGGACCCAGTACTTC.

A word on this clone: Distinct nucleotide sequences in the sample also encode this CDR3. The gene calls are TRBV15 and TRBJ2-5; 11 bases agree with TRBD2. Trimming removed 1 base from V and 4 bases from J; junction bases left unmatched: 11. CDR1 and CDR2 (germline): LNHNV, YYDKDF (reference sequence). The CDR3 contains 18 residues. CDR3 sequence (DNA): TGTGCCACCAGCAGAGGGGCCAGGGGGCTAGCGGGAGGAGAGACCCAGTACTTC. This encodes CATSRGARGLAGGETQYF.

The chain carries TRBV5-1 and TRBJ2-2, with 10 bases identical to TRBD1. Germline loops: CDR1 SGHRS, CDR2 YFSETQ. The CDR3 is 15 amino acids. V gave up 0 bases and J gave up 8 bases; unmatched junction bases: 4. The CDR3 spells CASSLEGTGAGELFF. The DNA for the CDR3 is TGCGCCAGCAGCTTGGAGGGGACAGGGGCAGGGGAGCTGTTTTTT.

V and J are TRBV6-2 or TRBV6-3 and TRBJ2-3, with D possibly TRBD1 on 6 matching bases. This CDR3 is built from 17 residues. The germline V gene encodes CDR1 MNHEY and CDR2 SVGEGT. Deletions cut 2 bases from V and 3 bases from J, with 18 bases between. CDR3 residues: CASSYRPKQGSTDTQYF. CDR3 DNA sequence: TGTGCCAGCAGTTACAGACCCAAACAGGGAAGTACAGATACGCAGTATTTT.

The count of this clone is one. V gene TRBV28 combines with J gene TRBJ2-7; maybe TRBD2 (5 bases). The CDR3 sequence is 14 residues long. V lost 8 bases and J 0 bases, leaving 14 bases between the germline ends. Germline loops: CDR1 MDHEN, CDR2 SYDVKM. This CDR3 reads CASLERRSSYEQYF. The CDR3 region has the DNA TGTGCCAGCCTGGAGCGGAGGAGCTCCTACGAGCAGTACTTC.

The rearrangement uses TRBV28 and TRBJ1-5; 9 nucleotides line up with TRBD1. J lost 5 bases, V lost 5 bases, and 4 bases had no gene match. Germline V gene data show CDR1 as MDHEN and CDR2 as SYDVKM. CDR3 length: 14 amino acids. The CDR3 DNA follows: TGTGCCAGCAGTCGTACAGGGGGCTATCAGCCCCAGCATTTT. It specifies CASSRTGGYQPQHF.

The rearrangement links TRBV27 to TRBJ2-1; 8 bases are a match to TRBD2. V shed 5 bases and J 3 bases; nucleotides not matched to a gene: 9. Germline V lookup: CDR1 MNHEY, CDR2 SMNVEV (reference sequence). CDR3 length equals 16 residues. The chain's CDR3 is CASSRGTSGLYNEQFF. The CDR3 DNA is TGTGCCAGCAGTCGCGGTACTAGCGGCCTCTACAATGAGCAGTTCTTC.

The chain is built from TRBV5-1 and TRBJ2-6; D remains ambiguous. CDR1 SGHRS and CDR2 YFSETQ come from the germline V gene. Trimming shortened V by 6 bases and J by 4 bases, and 5 bases separated the two germline ends. CDR3 length equals 12 residues. DNA of the CDR3: TGCGCCAGCAAACAGGGGGCCAACGTCCTGACTTTC. This encodes CASKQGANVLTF.